This T cell receptor beta chain is drawn from a study of technical replicates of blood from several donors. The assay was immunoSEQ multiplex PCR, and TCRdb's table has in-frame clones only and misses some. In the table there are 60,000 to 85,000 clones, 90% to 95% of which are singletons. This CDR3 is built from 14 residues. Per the germline V gene, CDR1 is MNHEY and CDR2 is SVGAGI. V trimming: 8 bases; J trimming: 0 bases; junction bases outside the gene matches: 7. The chain uses TRBV6-5 and TRBJ2-7; the match to TRBD2 covers 7 bases. Material for sequencing was T cells isolated from PBMCs. The source of this sequence is a human donor in good health. DNA for the CDR3: TGTGCCAGCCGGAACGAGCGGGGCTCCTACGAGCAGTACTTC. The encoded protein is CASRNERGSYEQYF.